A single sample is the source of the 13 T cell receptor beta chains below, sequenced in a study of human T cells and chemical hapten exposure. TCRdb itself ran the RACE reads through MiXCR, one entry per CDR3 protein. The sample records approximately 350,000 distinct CDR3 sequences, about 6.9% being singletons. Time point noted: patch test 2, 6 weeks after DPC sensitization. Treatment defined: therapeutic diphenylcyclopropenone sensitization with weekly scalp DPC. Specimen: whole blood, collected in connection with sensitization to the hapten diphenylcyclopropenone (DPC). The receptor source for this set is a woman aged 18-29 years with alopecia areata. Some clones in this sample may be carry-over from other donors' samples.

This clonotype has more than one count but fewer than ten. The chain employs TRBV2 and TRBJ1-3; 9 nucleotides match TRBD1. Germline V gene sequence: CDR1 SNHLY, CDR2 FYNNEI. There are 15 residues in the CDR3. With V trimmed by 7 bases and J by 2 bases, 6 bases remained unmatched. CDR3 coding DNA: TGTGCCAGCAACCCGGACAGGGGAACTGGAAACACCATATATTTT. Amino acids: CASNPDRGTGNTIYF.

The sample holds a few counts of this clonotype. V usage is TRBV20-1 and J usage is TRBJ1-1; 7 nucleotides agree with TRBD1. The germline V gene encodes CDR1 DFQATT and CDR2 SNEGSKA (reference sequence). This CDR3 contains 14 residues. J lost 6 bases, V lost 0 bases, and 7 bases had no gene match. Written as DNA, the CDR3 is TGCAGTGCTAGAGATGTTGGCAGGGGGGCTGAAGCTTTCTTT. This gives the protein CSARDVGRGAEAFF.

The chain carries TRBV24-1 and TRBJ1-1, with unresolved D. The CDR3 length is 13 residues. Trimming removed 0 bases at V and 10 bases at J, with 11 bases between. Germline-derived CDR1 and CDR2 are KGHDR and SFDVKD. In nucleotides, the CDR3 is TGTGCCACCAGTGATTTGAATGGGCGTATAGCTTTCTTT. It translates to CATSDLNGRIAFF.

This clonotype appeared many times. The chain couples TRBV5-1 to TRBJ1-2; 9 positions match TRBD1. This CDR3 spans 14 amino acids. From germline, CDR1 is SGHRS and CDR2 YFSETQ. V lost 4 bases and J lost 5; bases outside the gene matches: 6. CDR3 protein: CASSRMTGGYGYTF. Here the CDR3 DNA reads TGCGCCAGCAGCCGTATGACAGGGGGGTATGGCTACACCTTC.

This clonotype was counted between two and nine times. The chain employs TRBV29-1 and TRBJ1-2; D is perhaps TRBD1 (6 bases). Trimming shortened V by 2 bases and J by 6 bases, and 13 bases separated the two germline ends. The CDR3 is 13 residues long. Germline assignment: CDR1 SQVTM and CDR2 ANQGSEA. The CDR3 coding sequence is TGCAGCGTTGAAATTGCAGGGGCGGATGGCTACACCTTC. The encoded protein is CSVEIAGADGYTF. Full variable domain (rest looked up from reference TRBV29-1 and TRBJ1-2): SAVISQKPSRDICQRGTSLTIQCQVDSQVTMMFWYRQQPGQSLTLIATANQGSEATYESGFVIDKFPISRPNLTFSTLTVSNMSPEDSSIYLCSVEIAGADGYTFGSGTRLTVV.

There are many counts of this clonotype. The rearrangement links TRBV3-1 to TRBJ2-4; 7 positions match TRBD1. The CDR3 totals 12 residues. The V and J ends lost 4 bases and 8 bases, in that order; junction bases with no gene match: 2. CDR1 and CDR2 from the germline V gene are LGHDT and YNNKEL (reference sequence). CDR3 protein: CASSPQGDIQYF. Here the CDR3 DNA reads TGTGCCAGCAGCCCCCAGGGGGACATTCAGTACTTC.

The sample holds many counts of this clonotype. This chain connects TRBV27 to TRBJ1-2, with 7 bases aligning to TRBD1. This CDR3 is built from 14 residues. CDR1 and CDR2 (germline): MNHEY, SMNVEV (reference sequence). Trimming took 4 bases from V and 4 from J; bases not matched to a gene: 6. Written as DNA, the CDR3 is TGTGCCAGCAGTTCGGCACAGGGGACCTATGGCTACACCTTC. The encoded protein is CASSSAQGTYGYTF.

This clonotype was seen many times. J is TRBJ1-1 and V is TRBV29-1, with D uncertain. Trimming shortened V by 2 bases and J by 2 bases, and 6 bases separated the two germline ends. The CDR3 has 12 amino acids. Germline CDR1 SQVTM, CDR2 ANQGSEA. The CDR3 region has the DNA TGCAGCGTTGAACTATCTAACACTGAAGCTTTCTTT. This sequence encodes CSVELSNTEAFF.

The table lists this clonotype with a few counts. V usage is TRBV12-3 or TRBV12-4 and J usage is TRBJ2-3; D is possibly TRBD2 (6 bases). V was cut by 9 bases and J by 5 bases, with 21 bases left in between. This CDR3 contains 15 residues. The CDR3 nucleotides are TGTGCCAGTTCTCCGGGCGGGGATGGGGGAGATACGCAGTATTTT. This encodes CASSPGGDGGDTQYF.

The V gene is TRBV12-5, the J gene TRBJ1-2; a weak D match, TRBD1 (6 bases). CDR1 and CDR2 (germline): LGHNT, FRNRAP. The CDR3 sequence is 12 residues long. CDR3 region: CARPFRGYGYTF. The CDR3 region has the DNA TGTGCCCGACCATTCAGGGGCTATGGCTACACCTTC.

A few counts support this clonotype. This chain links TRBV6-1 with TRBJ2-1, with TRBD2 matching 10 bases. V gave up 8 bases and J gave up 7 bases; unmatched junction bases: 11. CDR1 is MNHNS and CDR2 is SASEGT in the germline V gene. CDR3 length: 15 residues. The CDR3 DNA is TGTGCCAGCTACAGCGGGGGGGCGGGTATTAATGAGCAGTTCTTC. The encoded protein is CASYSGGAGINEQFF.

This clonotype has only a few counts. The CDR3 is CSARIAGKETQYF. In nucleotides, the CDR3 is TGCAGTGCTAGGATAGCGGGAAAAGAGACCCAGTACTTC. V gene TRBV20-1 combines with J gene TRBJ2-5; 8 positions agree with TRBD2. J was trimmed by 3 bases and V by 3 bases; bases with no gene match: 3. CDR3 size: 13 residues. Germline CDR1 reads DFQATT; CDR2 reads SNEGSKA (reference sequence).

This rearrangement joins TRBV5-1 to TRBJ1-6, with D perhaps matching TRBD1 (5 bases). The CDR3 runs 16 residues. Looked up from germline, CDR1 is SGHRS and CDR2 is YFSETQ. Deletions cut 4 bases from V and 7 bases from J, with 18 bases between. This CDR3 reads CASSIGDPEGNSPLHF. CDR3 coding DNA: TGCGCCAGCAGCATTGGGGACCCGGAAGGAAATTCACCCCTCCACTTT.